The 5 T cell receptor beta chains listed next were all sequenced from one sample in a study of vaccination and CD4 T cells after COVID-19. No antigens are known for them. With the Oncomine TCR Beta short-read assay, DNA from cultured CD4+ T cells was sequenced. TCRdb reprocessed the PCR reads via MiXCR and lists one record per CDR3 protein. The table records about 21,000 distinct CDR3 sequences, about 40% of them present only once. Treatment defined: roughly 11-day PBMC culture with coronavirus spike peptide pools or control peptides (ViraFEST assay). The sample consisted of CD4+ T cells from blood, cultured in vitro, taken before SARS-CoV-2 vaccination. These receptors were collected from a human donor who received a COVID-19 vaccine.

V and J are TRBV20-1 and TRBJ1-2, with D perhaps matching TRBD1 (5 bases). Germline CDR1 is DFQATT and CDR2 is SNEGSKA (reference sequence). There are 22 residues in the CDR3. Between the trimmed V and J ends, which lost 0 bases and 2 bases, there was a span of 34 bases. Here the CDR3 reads CSAREDPPMTRGAGRLNYGYTF. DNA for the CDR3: TGCAGTGCTAGAGAAGACCCCCCAATGACCCGGGGCGCAGGGAGATTAAACTATGGCTACACCTTC.

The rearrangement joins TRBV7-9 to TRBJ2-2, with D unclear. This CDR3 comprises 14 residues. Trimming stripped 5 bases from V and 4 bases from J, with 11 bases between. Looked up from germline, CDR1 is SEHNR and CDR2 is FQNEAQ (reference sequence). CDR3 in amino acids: CASSLGIVTGELFF. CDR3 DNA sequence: TGTGCCAGCAGCCTAGGGATCGTCACCGGGGAGCTGTTTTTT.

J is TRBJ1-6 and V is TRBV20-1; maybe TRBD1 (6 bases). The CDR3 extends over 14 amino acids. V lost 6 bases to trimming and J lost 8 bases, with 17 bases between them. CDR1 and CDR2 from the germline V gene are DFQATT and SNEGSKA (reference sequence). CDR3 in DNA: TGCAGTGCAACCGGGACAACGAACCATTCACCCCTCCACTTT. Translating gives CSATGTTNHSPLHF.

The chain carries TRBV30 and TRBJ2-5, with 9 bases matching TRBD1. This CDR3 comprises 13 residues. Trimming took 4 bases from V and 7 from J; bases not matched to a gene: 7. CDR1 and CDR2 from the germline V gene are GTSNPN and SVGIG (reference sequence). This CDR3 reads CAWTRTGEGTQYF. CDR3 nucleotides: TGTGCCTGGACACGGACAGGGGAGGGGACCCAGTACTTC.

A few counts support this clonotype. The DNA for the CDR3 is TGTGCCATCAAGGGGACAGGGGTACGCACAGATACGCAGTATTTT. This gives the protein CAIKGTGVRTDTQYF. The chain links TRBV10-3 to TRBJ2-3; the match to TRBD1 covers 10 bases. Looked up from germline, CDR1 is ENHRY and CDR2 is SYGVKD. V shed 7 bases and J 1 base; nucleotides not matched to a gene: 5. The CDR3 is 15 amino acids.